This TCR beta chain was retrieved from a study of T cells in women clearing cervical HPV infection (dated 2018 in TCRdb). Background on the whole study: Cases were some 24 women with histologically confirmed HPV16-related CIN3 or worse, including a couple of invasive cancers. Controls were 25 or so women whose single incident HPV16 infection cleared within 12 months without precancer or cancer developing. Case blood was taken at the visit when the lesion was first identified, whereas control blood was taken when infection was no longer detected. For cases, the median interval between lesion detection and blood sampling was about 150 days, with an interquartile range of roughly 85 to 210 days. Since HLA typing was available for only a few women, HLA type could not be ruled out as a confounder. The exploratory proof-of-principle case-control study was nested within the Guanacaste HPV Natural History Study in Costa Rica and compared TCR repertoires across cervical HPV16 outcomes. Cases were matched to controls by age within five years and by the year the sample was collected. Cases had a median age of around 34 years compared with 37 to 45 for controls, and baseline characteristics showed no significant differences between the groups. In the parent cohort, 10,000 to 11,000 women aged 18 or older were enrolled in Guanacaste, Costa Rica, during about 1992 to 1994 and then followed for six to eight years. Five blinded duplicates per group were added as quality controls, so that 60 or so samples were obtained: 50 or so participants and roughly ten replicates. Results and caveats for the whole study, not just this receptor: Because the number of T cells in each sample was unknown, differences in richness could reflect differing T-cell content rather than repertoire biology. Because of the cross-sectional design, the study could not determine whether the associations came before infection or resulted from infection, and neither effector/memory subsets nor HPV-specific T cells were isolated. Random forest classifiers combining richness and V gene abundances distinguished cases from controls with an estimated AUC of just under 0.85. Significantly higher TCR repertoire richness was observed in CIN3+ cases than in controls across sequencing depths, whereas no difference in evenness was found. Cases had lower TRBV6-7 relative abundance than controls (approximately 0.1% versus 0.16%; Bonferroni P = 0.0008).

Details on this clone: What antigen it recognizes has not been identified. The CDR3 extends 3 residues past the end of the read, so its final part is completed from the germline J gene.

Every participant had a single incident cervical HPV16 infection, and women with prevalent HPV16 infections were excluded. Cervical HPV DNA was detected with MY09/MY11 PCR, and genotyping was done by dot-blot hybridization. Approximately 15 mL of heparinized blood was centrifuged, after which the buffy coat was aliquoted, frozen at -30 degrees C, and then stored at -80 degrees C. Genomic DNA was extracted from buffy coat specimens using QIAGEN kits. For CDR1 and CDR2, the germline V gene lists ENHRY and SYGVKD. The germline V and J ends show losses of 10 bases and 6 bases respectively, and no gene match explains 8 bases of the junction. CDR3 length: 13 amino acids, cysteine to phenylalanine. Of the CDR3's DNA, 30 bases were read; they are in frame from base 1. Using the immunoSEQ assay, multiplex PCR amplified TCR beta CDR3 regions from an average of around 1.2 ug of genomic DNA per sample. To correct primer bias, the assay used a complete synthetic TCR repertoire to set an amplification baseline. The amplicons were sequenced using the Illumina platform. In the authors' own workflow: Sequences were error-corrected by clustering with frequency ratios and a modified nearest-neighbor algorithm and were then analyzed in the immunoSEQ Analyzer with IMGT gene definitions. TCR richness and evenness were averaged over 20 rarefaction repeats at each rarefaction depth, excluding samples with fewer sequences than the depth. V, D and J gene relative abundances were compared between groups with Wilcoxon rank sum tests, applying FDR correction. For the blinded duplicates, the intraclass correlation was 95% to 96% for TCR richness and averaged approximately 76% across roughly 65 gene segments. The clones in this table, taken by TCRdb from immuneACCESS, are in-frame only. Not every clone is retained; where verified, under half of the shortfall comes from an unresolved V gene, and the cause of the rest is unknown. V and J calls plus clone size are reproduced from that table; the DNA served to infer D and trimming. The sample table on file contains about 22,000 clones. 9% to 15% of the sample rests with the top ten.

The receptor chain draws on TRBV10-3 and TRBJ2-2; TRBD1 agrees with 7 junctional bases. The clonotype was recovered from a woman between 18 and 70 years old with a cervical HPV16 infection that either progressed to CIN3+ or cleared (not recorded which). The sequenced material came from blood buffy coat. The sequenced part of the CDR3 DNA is TGTGCCAGTCGGGACAGATCCCCCGGGGAG. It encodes CASRDRSPGE. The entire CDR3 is CASRDRSPGELFF.